A selection of T cell receptor beta chains follows, all from one sample in a study of blood T cell repertoires in COVID-19. Clones were read by immunoSEQ multiplex PCR, and TCRdb kept only the in-frame ones, dropping some. The sample lists about 380,000 clones, more than 70% occurring once. The sample consisted of PBMCs or T cells enriched from blood (not recorded which). The receptors stem from a woman aged 18-35 years who had recovered from COVID-19. Both conserved end residues are part of each CDR3. A D gene is named only where the DNA matches it firmly. Only some rows state a clone size, as once, few, many or a class for expanded clones.

>15|TRBJ2-7|NA|NA|TRBV28
CASSLPGVAPYEQYF
TGTGCCAGCAGTTTGCCAGGGGTGGCCCCCTACGAGCAGTACTTC
>14|TRBJ2-3|TRBD2|NA|TRBV7-9
CASTLPPGGREQYF
TGTGCCAGCACACTCCCTCCGGGAGGGCGGGAGCAGTATTTT
>18|TRBJ2-5|NA|NA|TRBV21-1
CASSRGTGIPNLKETQYF
TGTGCCAGCAGCAGGGGGACAGGGATACCTAACCTAAAAGAGACCCAGTACTTC
>14|TRBJ1-3|NA|NA|TRBV7-2
CASSPRRGRNTIYF
TGTGCCAGCAGCCCTCGACGGGGAAGAAACACCATATATTTT
>17|TRBJ2-1|TRBD2|NA|TRBV7-9
CASSIVGLAGLRNEQFF
TGTGCCAGCAGCATAGTCGGACTAGCGGGGCTTAGGAATGAGCAGTTCTTC
>14|TRBJ2-7|TRBD1|NA|TRBV7-6
CASSLTGPSSEQYF
TGTGCCAGCAGCTTGACAGGGCCCTCCTCCGAGCAGTACTTC
>17|TRBJ2-7|TRBD2|NA|TRBV19
CASSIGIAGPPSYEQYF
TGTGCCAGTAGTATAGGAATAGCGGGTCCTCCCTCCTACGAGCAGTACTTC
>15|TRBJ1-1|NA|NA|TRBV9
CASSVSASQGTEAFF
TGTGCCAGCAGCGTTTCGGCCAGTCAGGGCACTGAAGCTTTCTTT
>14|TRBJ1-2|NA|NA|TRBV7-2
CASSKGGGNYGYTF
TGTGCCAGCAGCAAGGGAGGAGGGAACTATGGCTACACCTTC
>15|TRBJ1-3|TRBD1|NA|TRBV6-6
CASSRRQGIGNTIYF
TGTGCCAGCAGCCGCCGACAGGGTATTGGAAACACCATATATTTT
>11|TRBJ2-1|NA|NA|TRBV12-3/TRBV12-4
CASSYFDEQFF
TGTGCCAGCAGTTATTTCGATGAGCAGTTCTTC
>12|TRBJ2-3|NA|NA|TRBV12-3/TRBV12-4
CASTPLTDTQYF
TGTGCCAGCACCCCGTTGACAGATACGCAGTATTTT
>15|TRBJ1-6|NA|NA|TRBV6-6
CASSDRSSYNSPLHF
TGTGCCAGCAGCGACAGAAGCTCCTATAATTCACCCCTCCACTTT
>14|TRBJ1-1|TRBD1|NA|TRBV5-1
CASSQQGSNTEAFF
TGCGCCAGCAGCCAACAGGGGTCGAACACTGAAGCTTTCTTT
>15|TRBJ1-1|NA|NA|TRBV3-1/TRBV3-2
CASSLYVQGNTEAFF
TGTGCCAGCAGCCTATACGTACAGGGTAACACTGAAGCTTTCTTT
>13|TRBJ1-5|NA|NA|TRBV6-5
CASILVSNQPQHF
TGTGCCAGCATACTAGTTAGCAATCAGCCCCAGCATTTT
>16|TRBJ2-1|TRBD2|NA|TRBV24-1
CATSSGGTSADNEQFF
TGTGCCACCAGTTCGGGCGGGACTAGCGCCGACAATGAGCAGTTCTTC
>16|TRBJ2-7|NA|NA|TRBV4-1
CASSQEPPAGSYEQYF
TGCGCCAGCAGCCAAGAACCACCTGCGGGCTCCTACGAGCAGTACTTC
>15|TRBJ2-6|NA|few|TRBV18
CASLLTAWGANVLTF
TGTGCCAGCTTACTCACCGCTTGGGGGGCCAACGTCCTGACTTTC
>15|TRBJ2-1|NA|NA|TRBV6-4
CATRRERSSYNEQFF
TGTGCCACCCGCCGGGAGCGGAGCTCCTACAATGAGCAGTTCTTC
>19|TRBJ1-4|TRBD1|NA|TRBV7-2
CASSLDSVDRLGSNEKLFF
TGTGCCAGCAGCTTAGATTCTGTGGACAGGTTAGGGTCTAATGAAAAACTGTTTTTT
>14|TRBJ1-1|NA|NA|TRBV27
CASSLSGGFTEAFF
TGTGCCAGCAGTTTATCAGGAGGGTTCACTGAAGCTTTCTTT
>16|TRBJ2-7|NA|NA|TRBV4-1
CASSPRGSPGAYEQYF
TGCGCCAGCAGCCCGAGGGGCTCCCCGGGGGCCTACGAGCAGTACTTC
>16|TRBJ2-3|NA|NA|TRBV7-2
CASSPVGGGGGDTQYF
TGTGCCAGCAGCCCCGTAGGGGGGGGTGGTGGAGATACGCAGTATTTT
>14|TRBJ1-5|NA|NA|TRBV19
CASREGNSNQPQHF
TGTGCCAGTAGGGAGGGGAATAGCAATCAGCCCCAGCATTTT
>15|TRBJ1-4|TRBD1|NA|TRBV6-5
CASSRDRFIVEKLFF
TGTGCCAGCAGTAGGGACAGGTTTATTGTAGAAAAACTGTTTTTT
>16|TRBJ2-2|NA|few|TRBV2
CASRPRPGTNTGELFF
TGTGCCAGCAGACCCCGCCCCGGGACGAACACCGGGGAGCTGTTTTTT
>16|TRBJ2-7|TRBD1|NA|TRBV9
CASTPPPGQGSYEQYF
TGTGCCAGCACCCCACCCCCGGGACAGGGCTCCTACGAGCAGTACTTC
>14|TRBJ1-2|NA|NA|TRBV30
CAWSVLSGGYGYTF
TGTGCCTGGAGTGTACTTAGTGGCGGCTATGGCTACACCTTC
>11|TRBJ2-7|NA|NA|TRBV24-1
CATSDTEGQYF
TGTGCCACCAGTGATACTGAGGGTCAGTACTTC
>15|TRBJ2-3|TRBD2|NA|TRBV2
CASRKTATSPDTQYF
TGTGCCAGCAGGAAGACAGCGACTAGCCCGGATACGCAGTATTTT